This TCR beta chain came from a study of blood T cells in healthy people across ages. Using a J-beta primer mix together with a sample-barcoded 5' primer, a second PCR was run for roughly 6 to 11 cycles. TCRdb re-called the 5' RACE reads through MiXCR, storing one row per CDR3 protein. This sample yields about 730,000 distinct CDR3 sequences, of which 43% are seen a single time; 20% to 25% belongs to the top ten. The V gene's germline CDR1 is MNHEY and CDR2 SVGAGI. The CDR3 length is 14 residues. V was pared by 7 bases and J by 4 bases, with 16 bases between. The TCR originated in a woman aged 55-70 years in good health. Sequenced: blood. The chain combines TRBV6-5 with TRBJ1-2; D gene ambiguous. The CDR3, as DNA: TGTGCCAGCACTCCCTTTTTCGCAGGCTATGGCTACACCTTC. Translated, it gives CASTPFFAGYGYTF.